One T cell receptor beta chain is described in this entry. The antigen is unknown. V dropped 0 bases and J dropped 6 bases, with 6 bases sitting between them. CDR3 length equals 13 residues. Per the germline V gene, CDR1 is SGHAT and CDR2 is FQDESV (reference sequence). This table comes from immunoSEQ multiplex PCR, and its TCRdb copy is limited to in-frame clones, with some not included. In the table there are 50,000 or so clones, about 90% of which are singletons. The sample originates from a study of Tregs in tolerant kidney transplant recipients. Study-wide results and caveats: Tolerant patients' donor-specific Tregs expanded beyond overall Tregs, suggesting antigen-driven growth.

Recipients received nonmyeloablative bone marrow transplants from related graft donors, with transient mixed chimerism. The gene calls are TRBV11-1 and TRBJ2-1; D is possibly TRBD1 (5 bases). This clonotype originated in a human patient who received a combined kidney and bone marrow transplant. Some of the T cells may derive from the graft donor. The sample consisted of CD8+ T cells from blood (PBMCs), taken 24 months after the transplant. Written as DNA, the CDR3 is TGTGCCAGCAGCTTAGCGGGGCCCAATGAGCAGTTCTTC. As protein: CASSLAGPNEQFF.